Each of the 27 T cell receptor beta chains below was sequenced from the same sample in a study of vaccination effects on CD4 cells after COVID-19. The culture ran for approximately 10 days, and then CD4+ T cells were isolated. The method was immunoSEQ multiplex PCR; TCRdb's version includes in-frame clones alone and lacks a portion of them. Of 70,000 to 85,000 clones in the sample, roughly 80% are singletons; the top ten hold about 2%. No cognate antigen is known for these TCRs. The source material was CD4+ T cells from PBMCs cultured without peptide, sampled before COVID-19 vaccination. These receptors all come from a human donor who received a COVID-19 vaccine.

The genes are TRBV5-1 and TRBJ1-4; the D is unclear. This CDR3 spans 13 amino acids. Trimming took 4 bases from V and 4 from J, leaving 8 bases between them. CDR1 is SGHRS and CDR2 is YFSETQ in the germline V gene. In DNA form, the CDR3 reads TGCGCCAGCAGCGAACAGCTTAATGAAAAACTGTTTTTT. This encodes CASSEQLNEKLFF.

The chain employs TRBV7-9 and TRBJ1-5; D possibly corresponds to TRBD1 (6 bases). Germline V gene lookup returns CDR1 SEHNR and CDR2 FQNEAQ (reference sequence). The CDR3 is 14 residues long. V lost 2 bases to trimming and J lost 7 bases, with 12 bases between them. As DNA, the CDR3 is TGTGCCAGCAGCTTAATGGGGGGCGACCAGCCCCAGCATTTT. Its protein product is CASSLMGGDQPQHF.

This clone was detected only a few times. The DNA of the CDR3 is TGCGCCAGCAGCTTGGCCACAGGGGTCGGCTATGGCTACACCTTC. This sequence encodes CASSLATGVGYGYTF. The chain has TRBV5-1 and TRBJ1-2; 7 positions agree with TRBD1. With V trimmed by 0 bases and J by 4 bases, 6 bases remained unmatched. The germline V gene has CDR1 SGHRS and CDR2 YFSETQ. The CDR3 consists of 15 residues.

The chain is built from TRBV28 and TRBJ1-6; D ambiguous. Trimming shortened V by 1 base and J by 7 bases, and 5 bases separated the two germline ends. Germline-derived CDR1 and CDR2 are MDHEN and SYDVKM. This CDR3 region has 13 residues. The CDR3 sequence: CASSLLVNSPLHF. Written as DNA, the CDR3 is TGTGCCAGCAGTTTATTAGTAAATTCACCCCTCCACTTT. Full variable domain (remainder filled in from reference TRBV28 and TRBJ1-6): DVKVTQSSRYLVKRTGEKVFLECVQDMDHENMFWYRQDPGLGLRLIYFSYDVKMKEKGDIPEGYSVSREKKERFSLILESASTNQTSMYLCASSLLVNSPLHFGNGTRLTVT.

V usage is TRBV5-1 and J usage is TRBJ2-5; tentatively, D is TRBD2 (5 bases). V lost 5 bases and J 10 bases, leaving 9 bases between the germline ends. The germline CDR1 and CDR2 sequences are SGHRS and YFSETQ. CDR3 size: 10 residues. CDR3 sequence reads: CASRGRSQYF. The CDR3 nucleotides read TGCGCCAGCAGGGGGAGAAGCCAGTACTTC.

The CDR3 region has the DNA TGCGCCAGCAGCACGGGGGGGCAGCTTAGCAATCAGCCCCAGCATTTT. The encoded protein is CASSTGGQLSNQPQHF. The genes are TRBV5-1 and TRBJ1-5, with a weak D call TRBD1 (6 bases). CDR1 and CDR2 (germline): SGHRS, YFSETQ. The V end lost 4 bases, the J end lost 0 bases, and 14 bases lay between the germline ends. The CDR3 consists of 16 residues.

The V and J genes are TRBV4-2 and TRBJ1-1; D call uncertain. The CDR3 sequence is 14 residues long. CDR1 LGHNA and CDR2 YNFKEQ come from the germline V gene. V was shortened by 0 bases and J by 4 bases, with 9 bases between the two germline ends. The CDR3 loop reads CASSQEGYTTEAFF. DNA for the CDR3: TGTGCCAGCAGCCAAGAGGGGTACACCACTGAAGCTTTCTTT.

CDR3 sequence: CATSEPTGGGTDTQYF. CDR3 bases: TGTGCCACCAGTGAGCCCACAGGGGGCGGCACAGATACGCAGTATTTT. The chain combines TRBV24-1 with TRBJ2-3, with 9 bases matching TRBD1. CDR1 and CDR2 from the germline V gene are KGHDR and SFDVKD. The CDR3 length is 16 residues. After removal of 4 bases from V and 1 base from J, the junction contained 5 bases not matched to a gene.

J is TRBJ2-3 and V is TRBV5-1; no reliable D call. The CDR3 is made up of 14 amino acids. From germline, CDR1 is SGHRS and CDR2 YFSETQ. V was clipped by 0 bases and J by 2 bases, with 7 bases between them. This chain's CDR3 is CASSLARLTDTQYF. As DNA, the CDR3 is TGCGCCAGCAGCTTGGCCAGGCTCACAGATACGCAGTATTTT.

The rearrangement joins TRBV27 to TRBJ2-1, with D tentatively TRBD1 or TRBD2 (5 bases each). CDR3 length: 17 amino acids. Per the germline V gene, CDR1 is MNHEY and CDR2 is SMNVEV (reference sequence). Trimming took 5 bases from V and 0 from J, leaving 17 bases between them. As DNA, the CDR3 is TGTGCCAGCAGTCGACGGGACCGAAAGAGCTCCTACAATGAGCAGTTCTTC. Translated, it gives CASSRRDRKSSYNEQFF.

J is TRBJ1-2 and V is TRBV5-6, with D hard to call. The germline CDR1 and CDR2 sequences are SGHDT and YYEEEE. V lost 4 bases to trimming and J lost 8 bases, with 15 bases between them. The CDR3 length is 13 residues. CDR3 nucleotides: TGTGCCAGCAGCCCTACGGTTGTGAGGGGCTACACCTTC. Translating gives CASSPTVVRGYTF.

This chain joins TRBV5-1 and TRBJ1-1, with unresolved D. V was clipped by 2 bases and J by 4 bases, with 9 bases between them. The CDR3 totals 13 residues. Per the germline V gene, CDR1 is SGHRS and CDR2 is YFSETQ. CDR3 bases: TGCGCCAGCAGCTTTCTACAGACCACTGAAGCTTTCTTT. This translates into CASSFLQTTEAFF.

V usage is TRBV4-1 and J usage is TRBJ1-5; possible D gene TRBD1, 5 bases. Germline lookup yields CDR1 MGHRA and CDR2 YSYEKL. This CDR3 has 16 amino acids. Trimming shortened V by 1 base and J by 7 bases, and 17 bases separated the two germline ends. The CDR3 region is CASSQGAGTTGQPQHF. The DNA of the CDR3 is TGCGCCAGCAGCCAAGGGGCAGGGACGACTGGGCAGCCCCAGCATTTT.

CDR3 protein: CASSRDPRSDTQYF. CDR3 DNA: TGTGCCAGCAGCCGGGACCCCCGATCGGATACGCAGTATTTT. The chain couples TRBV9 to TRBJ2-3; D tentatively reads TRBD1 or TRBD2 (5 bases each). This CDR3 spans 14 amino acids. With 4 bases removed from V and 6 bases from J, the gap between germline ends came to 15 bases. Germline CDR1 SGDLS, CDR2 YYNGEE.

This clone turned up a few times. The J gene is TRBJ1-2, the V gene TRBV5-6; 10 nucleotides match TRBD1. The V gene end was trimmed by 4 bases and the J gene end by 5 bases; junction bases not matched to a gene: 8. The CDR3 length is 15 residues. In germline, CDR1 is SGHDT, CDR2 YYEEEE. The CDR3 sequence is CASSLDRGSLYGYTF. CDR3 sequence (DNA): TGTGCCAGCAGCCTGGACAGGGGGAGCCTGTATGGCTACACCTTC.

The V call is TRBV6-5, the J call TRBJ2-4; D is uncertain. The CDR3 loop spans 16 amino acids. From germline, CDR1 is MNHEY and CDR2 SVGAGI. Trimming stripped 0 bases from V and 5 bases from J, with 14 bases between. The CDR3 here is CASSYSSRAAQNIQYF. CDR3 in DNA: TGTGCCAGCAGTTACTCGAGCCGGGCCGCCCAAAACATTCAGTACTTC.

The chain combines TRBV18 with TRBJ1-5; weak D call: TRBD1 (5 bases). This CDR3 region has 16 residues. Trimming pared 5 bases from V and 3 bases from J, leaving 17 bases between. Germline V gene lookup returns CDR1 KGHSH and CDR2 LQKENI. The CDR3 reads CASSKQVSGFNQPQHF. The CDR3 DNA sequence: TGTGCCAGCTCAAAACAGGTCAGCGGATTCAATCAGCCCCAGCATTTT.

The chain recombines TRBV30 with TRBJ2-1, with D maybe TRBD1 (6 bases). Germline assignment: CDR1 GTSNPN and CDR2 SVGIG (reference sequence). The CDR3 is made up of 15 amino acids. Trimming took 0 bases from V and 4 from J, leaving 13 bases between them. The CDR3 DNA follows: TGTGCCTGGAGTGTGGACAGCGGCAGTTACAATGAGCAGTTCTTC. Protein sequence: CAWSVDSGSYNEQFF.

V is TRBV7-2 and J is TRBJ2-7; D is perhaps TRBD2 (6 bases). CDR1 and CDR2 (germline): SGHTA, FQGNSA. The CDR3 has 14 amino acids. V was shortened by 4 bases and J by 4 bases, with 14 bases between the two germline ends. CDR3 in amino acids: CASSSTSGSYEQYV. For the CDR3, the DNA is TGTGCCAGCAGCTCTACCAGCGGGTCTTACGAGCAGTACGTC.

V is TRBV11-2 and J is TRBJ1-1; D is uncertain. This CDR3 region has 13 residues. Germline V gene data show CDR1 as SGHAT and CDR2 as FQNNGV. Between the trimmed V and J ends, which lost 5 bases and 3 bases, there was a span of 10 bases. The CDR3 sequence: CASSPSLDTEAFF. The CDR3 DNA is TGTGCCAGCAGCCCTTCACTGGACACTGAAGCTTTCTTT.

This chain links TRBV5-4 with TRBJ2-3; D is uncertain. Trimming cost V 1 base and J 0 bases, with 3 bases left between them. Germline V gene sequence: CDR1 SGHNT, CDR2 YYREEE (reference sequence). CDR3 length: 13 residues. CDR3 sequence: CASSLQSTDTQYF. The CDR3 nucleotides are TGTGCCAGCAGCTTGCAGAGCACAGATACGCAGTATTTT.

The chain recombines TRBV5-1 with TRBJ1-2; 9 nucleotides agree with TRBD1. J lost 8 bases, V lost 1 base, and 12 bases had no gene match. The CDR3 is 16 amino acids. Germline CDR1 reads SGHRS; CDR2 reads YFSETQ. CDR3 nucleotide sequence: TGCGCCAGCAGCTTGCAAAGCCCGGGACAGGGACGGGGCTACACCTTC. Protein: CASSLQSPGQGRGYTF.

V is TRBV4-3 and J is TRBJ1-1; no definite D call. This CDR3 region has 16 residues. Trimming stripped 3 bases from V and 1 base from J, with 15 bases between. Germline V lookup: CDR1 LGHNA, CDR2 YSLEER. The CDR3 coding sequence is TGCGCCAGCAGCCAGAGTAGGGAATTTGAGAACACTGAAGCTTTCTTT. It translates to CASSQSREFENTEAFF.

This clone was recorded only once. This chain connects TRBV7-3 to TRBJ2-2; no firm D call. Germline values: CDR1 SGHTA, CDR2 FQGTGA. The CDR3 runs 13 residues. Between the trimmed V and J ends, which lost 3 bases and 7 bases, there was a span of 9 bases. The CDR3 protein is CASSFLGDGELFF. Here the CDR3 DNA reads TGTGCCAGCAGCTTCCTTGGTGACGGGGAGCTGTTTTTT.

The J gene is TRBJ2-2, the V gene TRBV9; either TRBD1 or TRBD2 may fit D (5 bases each). This CDR3 spans 15 amino acids. With 0 bases removed from V and 4 bases from J, the gap between germline ends came to 10 bases. CDR1 SGDLS and CDR2 YYNGEE come from the germline V gene. In DNA, the CDR3 is TGTGCCAGCAGCGTAGCTGAGGGGCCCACCGGGGAGCTGTTTTTT. It translates to CASSVAEGPTGELFF.

The rearrangement joins TRBV18 to TRBJ1-1, with 7 nucleotides matching TRBD1. The CDR3 is 12 amino acids. J was trimmed by 3 bases and V by 8 bases; bases with no gene match: 3. Germline lookup yields CDR1 KGHSH and CDR2 LQKENI. The CDR3 reads CASNRGDTEAFF. The CDR3 DNA follows: TGTGCCAGCAACAGGGGCGACACTGAAGCTTTCTTT.

This chain connects TRBV7-9 to TRBJ2-5; 9 nucleotides agree with TRBD2. The CDR3 has 15 amino acids. Germline lookup yields CDR1 SEHNR and CDR2 FQNEAQ (reference sequence). The ends lost 5 bases at V and 4 bases at J; junction bases unmatched: 8. CDR3 coding DNA: TGTGCCAGCAGCCCTAGTGCGGGGGGGAGAGAGACCCAGTACTTC. This sequence encodes CASSPSAGGRETQYF. Full variable domain (remainder filled in from reference TRBV7-9 and TRBJ2-5): DTGVSQNPRHKITKRGQNVTFRCDPISEHNRLYWYRQTLGQGPEFLTYFQNEAQLEKSRLLSDRFSAERPKGSFSTLEIQRTEQGDSAMYLCASSPSAGGRETQYFGPGTRLLVL.